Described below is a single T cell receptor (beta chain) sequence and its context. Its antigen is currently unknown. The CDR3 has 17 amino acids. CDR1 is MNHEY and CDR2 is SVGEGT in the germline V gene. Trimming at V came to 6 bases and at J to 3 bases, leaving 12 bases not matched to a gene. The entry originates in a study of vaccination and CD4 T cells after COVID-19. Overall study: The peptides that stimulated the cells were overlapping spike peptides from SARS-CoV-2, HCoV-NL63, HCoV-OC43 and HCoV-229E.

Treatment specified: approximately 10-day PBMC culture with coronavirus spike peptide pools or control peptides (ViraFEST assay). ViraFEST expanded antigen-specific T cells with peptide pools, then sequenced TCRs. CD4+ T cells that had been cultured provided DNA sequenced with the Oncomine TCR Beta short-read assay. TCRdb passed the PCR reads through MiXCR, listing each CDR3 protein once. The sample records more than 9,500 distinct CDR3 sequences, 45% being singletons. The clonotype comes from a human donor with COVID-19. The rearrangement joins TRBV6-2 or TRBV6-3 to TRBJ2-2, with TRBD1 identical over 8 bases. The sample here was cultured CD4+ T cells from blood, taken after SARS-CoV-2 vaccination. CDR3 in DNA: TGTGCCAGCAGCTACGGGCAGGGGGCCGTATACACCGGGGAGCTGTTTTTT. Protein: CASSYGQGAVYTGELFF.